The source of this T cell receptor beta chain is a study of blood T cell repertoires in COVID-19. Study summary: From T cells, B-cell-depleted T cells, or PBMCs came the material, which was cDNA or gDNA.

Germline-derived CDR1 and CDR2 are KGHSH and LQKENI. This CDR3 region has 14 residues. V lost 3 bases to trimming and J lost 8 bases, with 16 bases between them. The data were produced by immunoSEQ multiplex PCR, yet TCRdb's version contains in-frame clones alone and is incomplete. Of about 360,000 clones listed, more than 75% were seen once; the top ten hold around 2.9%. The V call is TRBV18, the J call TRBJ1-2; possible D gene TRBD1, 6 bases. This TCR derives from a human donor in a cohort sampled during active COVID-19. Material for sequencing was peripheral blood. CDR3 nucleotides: TGTGCCAGCTCACCGCCGACAGGAGGCCGAGGCTACACCTTC. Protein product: CASSPPTGGRGYTF.